A selection of T cell receptor beta chains follows, all from one sample in a study of control samples from healthy donors and cancer patients. Sequencing was performed with immunoSEQ multiplex PCR; in TCRdb, only in-frame clones are kept and a portion is missing. The top ten hold just over 2% of the sample, which has 150,000 to 200,000 clones, more than 90% seen once. Input material: blood. Receptors originate from a woman aged 40 to 50 in good health. CDR3s include the opening cysteine and the closing phenylalanine or tryptophan. A D gene is named only where the DNA matches it firmly.

>TRBV15|TRBJ2-1|TRBD2
TGTGCCACCAGTAAAGCCGGGACTAGCGGGCTCAATGAGCAGTTCTTC
CATSKAGTSGLNEQFF
>TRBV21-1|TRBJ2-3|.
TGTGCCAGCACGGACAGCACAGATACGCAGTATTTT
CASTDSTDTQYF
>TRBV9|TRBJ2-3|.
TGTGCCAGCAGCGTTATAGGGGGGGCTACTAGCACAGATACGCAGTATTTT
CASSVIGGATSTDTQYF
>TRBV6-5|TRBJ2-1|.
TGTGCCAGCAGTAACCCCAGGGGAACCTACAATGAGCAGTTCTTC
CASSNPRGTYNEQFF
>TRBV7-9|TRBJ1-2|.
TGTGCCAGCAGCTTAGCGCACGCATATGGCTACACCTTC
CASSLAHAYGYTF
>TRBV5-1|TRBJ1-1|.
TGCGCCAGCTCCCCGGGCAGGGTGAACACTGAAGCTTTCTTT
CASSPGRVNTEAFF
>TRBV4-2|TRBJ2-5|.
TGTGCCAGCAGCCAAGAAGCGGGGGACAGTTTGGAGACCCAGTACTTC
CASSQEAGDSLETQYF
>TRBV2|TRBJ1-1|.
TGTGCCAGCAGCGACCCCCGGTGGGGCATGAACACTGAAGCTTTCTTT
CASSDPRWGMNTEAFF
>TRBV16|TRBJ2-7|.
TGTGCCAGCAGCCAATCTTCTACAGCTCTTCCCCATCATTCCTACGAGCAGTACTTC
CASSQSSTALPHHSYEQYF
>TRBV19|TRBJ1-1|.
TGTGCCAGTAGAGACACTGAAGCTTTCTTT
CASRDTEAFF